A single sample gave rise to the 7 T cell receptor beta chains below, sequenced in a study of cytotoxic CD8 clonotypes in ibrutinib-treated CLL. Assay used: immunoSEQ multiplex PCR; TCRdb lists only in-frame clones, some missing. The table includes tens of thousands of clones, 55% to 70% detected once. Sequenced material: PBMCs, taken after 24 months of ibrutinib treatment. These receptors all come from a human donor with chronic lymphocytic leukemia.

The V call is TRBV28, the J call TRBJ1-2; perhaps TRBD1 as D (6 bases). This CDR3 has 13 residues. Germline V gives CDR1 MDHEN, CDR2 SYDVKM. The V and J ends lost 6 bases and 4 bases respectively, with 12 bases between them. The DNA of the CDR3 is TGTGCCAGCAGCCCAGACAGGATCTATGGCTACACCTTC. Encoded protein: CASSPDRIYGYTF.

V is TRBV7-2 and J is TRBJ2-3, with 11 bases aligning to TRBD2. From germline, CDR1 is SGHTA and CDR2 FQGNSA. With 0 bases clipped from V and 4 bases from J, the junction kept 3 bases outside the gene matches. The CDR3 is made up of 16 amino acids. CDR3 nucleotide sequence: TGTGCCAGCAGCTTAGCGGGACTAGCGGCTTCAGATACGCAGTATTTT. It translates to CASSLAGLAASDTQYF.

The genes are TRBV6-4 and TRBJ2-1; 8 bases align to TRBD2. Germline-derived CDR1 and CDR2 are MRHNA and SNTAGT. Trimming at V came to 3 bases and at J to 4 bases, leaving 5 bases not matched to a gene. The CDR3 runs to 15 residues. CDR3 in amino acids: CASSEERGLYNEQFF. In DNA form, the CDR3 reads TGTGCCAGCAGTGAGGAGCGGGGGTTATACAATGAGCAGTTCTTC.

The CDR3 DNA sequence: TGTGCCAGCAGCTCCGGACCTACGGGCGAGCAGTACTTC. Amino acid sequence: CASSSGPTGEQYF. The chain employs TRBV7-7 and TRBJ2-7; no reliable D call. Trimming removed 4 bases from V and 6 bases from J, with 13 bases in between. This CDR3 is 13 amino acids long. CDR1 is SSHAT and CDR2 is FNYEAQ in the germline V gene (reference sequence). Drawing the rest from reference TRBV7-7 and TRBJ2-7, the complete variable domain is GAGVSQSPRYKVTKRGQDVTLRCDPISSHATLYWYQQALGQGPEFLTYFNYEAQPDKSGLPSDRFSAERPEGSISTLTIQRTEQRDSAMYRCASSSGPTGEQYFGPGTRLTVT.

The rearrangement joins TRBV2 to TRBJ2-7; 7 bases fit TRBD1. Germline-derived CDR1 and CDR2 are SNHLY and FYNNEI. The CDR3 is 14 residues long. The V and J ends lost 11 bases and 4 bases, in that order; junction bases with no gene match: 14. CDR3 bases: TGTGCCTCTTCTAGGGCTACAGGGGAGTACGAGCAGTACTTC. Translating gives CASSRATGEYEQYF.

This clone was observed a handful of times. The J gene is TRBJ1-1, the V gene TRBV18; 8 positions match TRBD1. Trimming took 4 bases from V and 3 from J; bases not matched to a gene: 1. The CDR3 spans 13 residues. Germline values: CDR1 KGHSH, CDR2 LQKENI. CDR3 in DNA: TGTGCCAGCTCACAACAGGGGGACACTGAAGCTTTCTTT. Residues: CASSQQGDTEAFF.

The genes are TRBV5-1 and TRBJ2-1, with a possible D match to TRBD2 (6 bases). CDR3 length equals 14 residues. The V gene lost 2 bases and the J gene lost 10 bases, with 16 bases spanning the gap. Germline CDR1 is SGHRS and CDR2 is YFSETQ. CDR3 DNA sequence: TGCGCCAGCAGCTTAACGGGCGGGGTATTCGAGCAGTTCTTC. It yields the protein CASSLTGGVFEQFF.